Each of the 11 T cell receptor beta chains below was sequenced from the same sample in a study of cytomegalovirus exposure and HLA in healthy donors. The PCR ran on 60 Vbeta and 13 Jbeta primers. The table came from immunoSEQ multiplex PCR; TCRdb's copy has only in-frame clones and leaves some out. The repertoire includes under 250,000 clones, approximately 80% of them detected once, and less than 4.5% sits in the top ten. Sequencing was done on a sample of PBMCs. These receptors originate from a male donor in good health and CMV-seronegative.

V usage is TRBV14 and J usage is TRBJ2-6; possible D gene TRBD2, 6 bases. V gave up 0 bases and J gave up 4 bases, with 13 bases separating them. The CDR3 runs 17 residues. CDR1 is SGHDN and CDR2 is FVKESK in the germline V gene. The CDR3 here is CASSQEVGLWGANVLTF. The CDR3 coding sequence is TGTGCCAGCAGCCAAGAGGTGGGACTGTGGGGGGCCAACGTCCTGACTTTC.

This clone was seen a few times. The CDR3 nucleotides read TGTGCCAGCAGTGGCCGGACAGGGGGTATAAACAATGAGCAGTTCTTC. This translates into CASSGRTGGINNEQFF. The chain recombines TRBV2 with TRBJ2-1; 10 bases map to TRBD1. The J segment lost 5 bases and the V segment lost 4 bases, leaving 8 bases of the junction unmatched. Germline CDR1 is SNHLY and CDR2 is FYNNEI. CDR3 size: 16 residues.

This chain uses TRBV5-6 with TRBJ1-2, with 9 bases that match TRBD1. The germline CDR1 and CDR2 sequences are SGHDT and YYEEEE. The V and J ends lost 2 bases and 4 bases, in that order; junction bases with no gene match: 9. The CDR3 loop spans 16 amino acids. The CDR3 DNA reads TGTGCCAGCAGCTTTTCAGAGACAGGGGGTCCCTATGGCTACACCTTC. Amino acid sequence: CASSFSETGGPYGYTF.

V usage is TRBV6-5 and J usage is TRBJ2-7; 7 bases agree with TRBD2. CDR3 length: 16 residues. Per the germline V gene, CDR1 is MNHEY and CDR2 is SVGAGI. Trimming removed 0 bases from V and 8 bases from J; junction bases left unmatched: 13. Written as DNA, the CDR3 is TGTGCCAGCAGTTACTCGTCTGCTAGCGGCTCTACGAAGCAGTACTTC. Translated: CASSYSSASGSTKQYF.

The sample holds a few counts of this clone. The V gene is TRBV6-5, the J gene TRBJ2-7, with TRBD2 matching 10 bases. There are 14 residues in the CDR3. The V gene end was trimmed by 6 bases and the J gene end by 7 bases; junction bases not matched to a gene: 9. Germline CDR1 MNHEY, CDR2 SVGAGI. In DNA, the CDR3 is TGTGCCAGCAGGGGAGCGGGAGGGCTGGGGGAGCAGTACTTC. This encodes CASRGAGGLGEQYF.

The sample holds a few counts of this clone. This chain links TRBV28 with TRBJ2-7; 9 bases line up with TRBD1. With V trimmed by 4 bases and J by 9 bases, 16 bases remained unmatched. This CDR3 has 16 residues. Germline loops: CDR1 MDHEN, CDR2 SYDVKM. The CDR3 sequence is CASSSRINRGRSGQYF. The CDR3 nucleotides are TGTGCCAGCAGTTCCCGAATCAACAGGGGGCGGTCTGGGCAGTACTTC.

The chain joins TRBV6-5 to TRBJ2-3; perhaps TRBD2 as D (5 bases). Trimming removed 2 bases at V and 8 bases at J, with 8 bases between. Germline CDR1 and CDR2: MNHEY and SVGAGI. The CDR3 consists of 12 residues. The CDR3 region is CASSYLGSTQYF. The CDR3 nucleotides are TGTGCCAGCAGTTACCTAGGGAGTACGCAGTATTTT.

A few counts support this clone. The chain recombines TRBV14 with TRBJ2-3, with 7 bases fitting TRBD2. This CDR3 is built from 16 residues. With 0 bases clipped from V and 0 bases from J, the junction kept 3 bases outside the gene matches. Germline V lookup: CDR1 SGHDN, CDR2 FVKESK. CDR3 protein: CASSQDFSGSTDTQYF. In DNA form, the CDR3 reads TGTGCCAGCAGCCAAGATTTTAGCGGGAGCACAGATACGCAGTATTTT. The variable domain in full, with the rest retrieved from reference TRBV14 and TRBJ2-3, is EAGVTQFPSHSVIEKGQTVTLRCDPISGHDNLYWYRRVMGKEIKFLLHFVKESKQDESGMPNNRFLAERTGGTYSTLKVQPAELEDSGVYFCASSQDFSGSTDTQYFGPGTRLTVL.

This clone showed up just a few times. The gene calls are TRBV9 and TRBJ2-2, with 7 positions matching TRBD2. CDR1 is SGDLS and CDR2 is YYNGEE in the germline V gene. V lost 4 bases to trimming and J lost 0 bases; unmatched junction nucleotides: 6. This CDR3 has 16 amino acids. CDR3 in DNA: TGTGCCAGCAGCAGCGGGACGGACGCGAACACCGGGGAGCTGTTTTTT. Protein: CASSSGTDANTGELFF. The variable domain in full, completed from reference TRBV9 and TRBJ2-2, reads DSGVTQTPKHLITATGQRVTLRCSPRSGDLSVYWYQQSLDQGLQFLIQYYNGEERAKGNILERFSAQQFPDLHSELNLSSLELGDSALYFCASSSGTDANTGELFFGEGSRLTVL.

This clone was seen only a few times. This chain links TRBV7-8 with TRBJ1-5, with TRBD1 matching 8 bases. Germline loops: CDR1 SGHVS, CDR2 FQNEAQ. V was pared by 6 bases and J by 3 bases, with 4 bases of the junction left unmatched. CDR3 length: 14 amino acids. CDR3 sequence (DNA): TGTGCCAGCAGAGGGACAGGAGTCAATCAGCCCCAGCATTTT. Amino acid sequence: CASRGTGVNQPQHF.

The chain has TRBV2 and TRBJ2-1, with TRBD2 identical over 12 bases. CDR3 length: 16 amino acids. The J segment lost 7 bases and the V segment lost 6 bases, leaving 10 bases of the junction unmatched. The germline V gene has CDR1 SNHLY and CDR2 FYNNEI. The CDR3 sequence is CASSAASGRVENEQFF. Written as DNA, the CDR3 is TGTGCCAGCAGCGCCGCTAGCGGGAGGGTGGAGAATGAGCAGTTCTTC.